This T cell receptor (beta chain) was sequenced for a study of beta chain features in type 1 diabetes (dated by TCRdb to the late 2010s). Background on the whole study: Mean age, gender distribution, total cell number and subset yield did not differ between patients and healthy donors. Whereas all 30 or so donors provided naive and central memory subsets, regulatory and stem cell-like memory subsets were isolated from just 8 patients and roughly eight healthy donors. A total of under 140,000,000 sorted cells were examined across all samples, and the number of cells per subset was strongly correlated with RNA yield. In the study, TCRB repertoires of sorted circulating CD4+ T cell subsets from recently diagnosed type 1 diabetes patients were compared with those of matched healthy donors.

Concerning this clone itself: Its specific antigen is unknown. Per-base qualities were not stored, and no clone one base away is much larger.

Each donor gave one peripheral blood draw, roughly 0.11 L on average, collected into heparinised tubes. A BD FACSAria II and a panel including CD45RO, CCR7, CD25, CD127, CD95 and CD27 were used to sort naive, central memory, regulatory and stem cell-like memory CD4+ T cells. Purity was above 95% for every sorted population. PBMCs were separated immediately by Lymphoprep density gradient centrifugation and were stained directly, without being cultured. To minimize batch effects, samples were stained and sorted in pairs, one healthy donor with one patient per experiment. Overall study outcomes, separate from this receptor: Fewer insertions and more nucleotide deletions at VDJ recombination sites were observed in patients with type 1 diabetes, implying thymic rearrangement abnormalities. Naive, central memory and regulatory TCRB repertoires appeared to be more similar among patients than among healthy donors. Type 1 diabetes patients showed a moderate but significant shortening of TCRB CDR3 length in all four CD4+ subsets. Because the HLA sub-analyses included only small numbers of individuals, any influence of HLA type on TCRB rearrangement was left unresolved. Shorter templates might be favored by PCR, yet because patient and control samples were amplified and corrected together, any such skew would affect both groups equally. Because cDNA rather than genomic DNA was sequenced, highly expressing activated cells could have been over-represented, although no difference in activation and CD3 levels was found between groups.

Its CDR3 holds 13 amino acids, cysteine through phenylalanine. Left in the record is the CDR3 DNA by itself, 39 bases read in frame from the first base. V is reduced by 4 bases and J by 5 bases, leaving a spacing of 9 bases between them. CDR1 and CDR2 (KGHSH, LQKENI) derive from the germline V gene. The entire isolated RNA was reverse transcribed using the High Capacity cDNA Reverse Transcription Kit, and thus expressed TCRB transcripts were sequenced. Deep immunoSEQ sequencing was performed on naive, central memory and regulatory T cell samples, with an average of roughly 3.6 million total reads per sample. Sorted cells were lysed in RLT buffer, and RNA was extracted using DNase-treated RNeasy Micro or Mini kits according to cell number. To prevent cross-contamination, every cell subset was processed on its own, while patient and healthy donor samples were processed together. TCRB sequences were amplified from cDNA with the immunoSEQ multiplex PCR, producing 87-bp fragments spanning the CDR3 region. Sequencing of the amplicons was done on the Illumina HiSeq platform. The published analysis was carried out like this. PCR bias was corrected computationally using synthetic template baselines, and reads within Hamming distance 2 were collapsed, with unmergeable singletons discarded. Reads were aligned against IMGT to assign V, D and J genes, CDR3 length and insertions or deletions at six rearrangement sites. Within each subset, clonotype counts were normalized to sorted cell number, after which true diversity and Gini coefficients were computed with the tcR R package. Repertoire sharing was quantified using the overlap coefficient calculated on TCRB nucleotide sequences. As stored in TCRdb, this immuneACCESS dataset retains in-frame rearrangements with V and J assigned. A fraction of the clones does not appear; measured against another copy, unresolved V genes explain less than half of the discrepancy, and the remainder lacks a known reason. V, J and clone size derive from that table, while D and trimming were established from the DNA sequence. Counted in this sample were over 150,000 clones; approximately 10% of them appeared once. The top ten hold more than 0.45% of the sample.

The specimen was central memory CD4+ T cells from blood. Here the chain combines TRBV18 and TRBJ2-1, with a weak D call of TRBD1 (5 bases match). This sequence was found in a man younger than 40 with type 1 diabetes. Read as DNA, the sequence is TGTGCCAGCTCACAGGGGCAGGACAATGAGCAGTTCTTC. Its protein product is CASSQGQDNEQFF.